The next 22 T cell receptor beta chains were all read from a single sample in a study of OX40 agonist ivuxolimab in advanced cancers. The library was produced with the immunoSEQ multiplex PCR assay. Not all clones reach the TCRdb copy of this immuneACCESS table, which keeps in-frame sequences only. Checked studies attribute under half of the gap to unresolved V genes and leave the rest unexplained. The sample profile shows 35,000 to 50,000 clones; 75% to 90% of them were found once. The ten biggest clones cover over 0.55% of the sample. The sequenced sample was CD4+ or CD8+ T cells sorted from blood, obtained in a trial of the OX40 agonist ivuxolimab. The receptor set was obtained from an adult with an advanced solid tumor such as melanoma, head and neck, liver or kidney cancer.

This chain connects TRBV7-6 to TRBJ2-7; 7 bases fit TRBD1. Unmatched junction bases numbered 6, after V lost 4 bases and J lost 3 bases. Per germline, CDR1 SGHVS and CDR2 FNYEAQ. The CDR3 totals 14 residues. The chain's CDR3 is CASSSLTGFYEQYF. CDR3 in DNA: TGTGCCAGCAGCTCTCTGACAGGGTTCTACGAGCAGTACTTC.

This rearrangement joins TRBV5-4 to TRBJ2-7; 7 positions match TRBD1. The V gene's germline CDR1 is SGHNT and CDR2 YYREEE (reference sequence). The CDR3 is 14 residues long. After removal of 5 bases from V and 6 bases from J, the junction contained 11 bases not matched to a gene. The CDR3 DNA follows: TGTGCCAGCAGTCCGAACAGGGGTACTCTCGAGCAGTACTTC. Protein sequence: CASSPNRGTLEQYF.

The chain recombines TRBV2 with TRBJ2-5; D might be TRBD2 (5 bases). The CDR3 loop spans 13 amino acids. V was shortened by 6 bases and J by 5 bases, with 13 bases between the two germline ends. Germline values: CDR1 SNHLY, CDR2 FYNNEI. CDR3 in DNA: TGTGCCAGCAGCCCGGGGAGCGGCGAGACCCAGTACTTC. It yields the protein CASSPGSGETQYF.

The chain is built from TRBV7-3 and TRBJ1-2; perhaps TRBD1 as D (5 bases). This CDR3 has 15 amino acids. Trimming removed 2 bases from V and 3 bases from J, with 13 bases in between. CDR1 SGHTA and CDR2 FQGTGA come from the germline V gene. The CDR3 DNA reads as TGTGCCAGCAGCTTACAGGGACCTCCAGACTATGGCTACACCTTC. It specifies CASSLQGPPDYGYTF.

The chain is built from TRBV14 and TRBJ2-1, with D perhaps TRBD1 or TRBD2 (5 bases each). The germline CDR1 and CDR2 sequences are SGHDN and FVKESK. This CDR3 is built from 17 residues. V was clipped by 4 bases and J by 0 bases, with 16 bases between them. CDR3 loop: CASSRRYWGSSYNEQFF. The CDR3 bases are TGTGCCAGCAGCCGAAGATATTGGGGGAGCTCCTACAATGAGCAGTTCTTC.

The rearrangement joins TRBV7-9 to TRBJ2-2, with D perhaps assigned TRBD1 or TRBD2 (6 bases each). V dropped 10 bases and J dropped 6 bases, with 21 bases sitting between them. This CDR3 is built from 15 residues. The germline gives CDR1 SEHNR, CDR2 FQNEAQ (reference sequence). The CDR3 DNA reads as TGTGCCACCTCAGGAAGGGCAGGGGAGGCCGGGGAGCTGTTTTTT. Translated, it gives CATSGRAGEAGELFF.

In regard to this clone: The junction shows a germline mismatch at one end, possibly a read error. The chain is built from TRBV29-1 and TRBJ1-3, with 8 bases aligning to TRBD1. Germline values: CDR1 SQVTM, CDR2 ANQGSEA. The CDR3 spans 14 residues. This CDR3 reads CSPRPGTGGYTIYF. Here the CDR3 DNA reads TGCAGCCCACGCCCCGGGACAGGTGGATACACCATATATTTT.

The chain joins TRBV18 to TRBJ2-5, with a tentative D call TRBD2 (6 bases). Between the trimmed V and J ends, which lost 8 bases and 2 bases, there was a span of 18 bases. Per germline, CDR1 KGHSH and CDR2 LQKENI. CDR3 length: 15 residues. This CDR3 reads CASTTELALQETQYF. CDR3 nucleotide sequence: TGTGCCAGCACCACGGAACTAGCCTTACAAGAGACCCAGTACTTC.

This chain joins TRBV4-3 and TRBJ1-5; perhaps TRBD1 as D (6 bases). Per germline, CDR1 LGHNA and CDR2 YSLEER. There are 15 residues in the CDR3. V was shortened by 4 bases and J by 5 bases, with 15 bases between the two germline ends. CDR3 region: CASSRRGRGDQPQHF. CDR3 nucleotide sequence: TGCGCCAGCAGCCGCAGGGGCAGGGGTGATCAGCCCCAGCATTTT.

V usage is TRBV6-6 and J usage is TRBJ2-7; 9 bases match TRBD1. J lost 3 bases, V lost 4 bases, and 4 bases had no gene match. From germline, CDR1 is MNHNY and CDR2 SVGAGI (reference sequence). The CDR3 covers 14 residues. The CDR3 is CASSWGQGVYEQYF. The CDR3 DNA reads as TGTGCCAGCAGTTGGGGACAGGGAGTCTACGAGCAGTACTTC.

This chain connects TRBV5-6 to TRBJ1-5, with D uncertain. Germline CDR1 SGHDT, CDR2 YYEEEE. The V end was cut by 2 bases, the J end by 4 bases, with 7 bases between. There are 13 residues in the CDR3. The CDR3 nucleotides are TGTGCCAGCAGCTTTGGACGGAATCAGCCCCAGCATTTT. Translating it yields CASSFGRNQPQHF.

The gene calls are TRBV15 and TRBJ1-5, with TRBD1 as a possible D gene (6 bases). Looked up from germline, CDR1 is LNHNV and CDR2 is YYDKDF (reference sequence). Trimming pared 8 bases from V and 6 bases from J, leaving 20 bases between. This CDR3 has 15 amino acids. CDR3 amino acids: CATSQQGAVVQPQHF. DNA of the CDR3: TGTGCCACCTCCCAACAGGGAGCGGTAGTTCAGCCCCAGCATTTT.

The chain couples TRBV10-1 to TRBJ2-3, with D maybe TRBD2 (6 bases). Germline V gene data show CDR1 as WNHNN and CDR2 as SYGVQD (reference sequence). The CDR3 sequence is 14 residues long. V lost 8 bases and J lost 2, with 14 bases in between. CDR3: CASRRDQATDTQYF. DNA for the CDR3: TGCGCCAGCCGGAGGGACCAAGCCACAGATACGCAGTATTTT.

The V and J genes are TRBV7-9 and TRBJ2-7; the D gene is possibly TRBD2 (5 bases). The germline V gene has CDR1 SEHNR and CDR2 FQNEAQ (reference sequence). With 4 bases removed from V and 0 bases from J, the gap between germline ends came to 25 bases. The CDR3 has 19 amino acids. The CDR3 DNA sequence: TGTGCCAGCAGCTCGACCAGTATGATGGGGAGCTCCAACTCCTACGAGCAGTACTTC. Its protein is CASSSTSMMGSSNSYEQYF. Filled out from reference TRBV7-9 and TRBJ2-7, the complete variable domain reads DTGVSQNPRHKITKRGQNVTFRCDPISEHNRLYWYRQTLGQGPEFLTYFQNEAQLEKSRLLSDRFSAERPKGSFSTLEIQRTEQGDSAMYLCASSSTSMMGSSNSYEQYFGPGTRLTVT.

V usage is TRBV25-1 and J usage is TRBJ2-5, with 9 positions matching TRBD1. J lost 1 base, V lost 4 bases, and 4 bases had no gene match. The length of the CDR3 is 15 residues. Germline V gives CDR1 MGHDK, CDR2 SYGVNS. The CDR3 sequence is CASSGTGAVQETQYF. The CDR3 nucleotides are TGTGCCAGCAGTGGGACAGGGGCTGTCCAAGAGACCCAGTACTTC.

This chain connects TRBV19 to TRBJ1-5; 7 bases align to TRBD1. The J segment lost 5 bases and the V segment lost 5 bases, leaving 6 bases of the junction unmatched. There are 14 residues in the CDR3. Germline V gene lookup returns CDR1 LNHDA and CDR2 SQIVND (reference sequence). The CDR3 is CASSGDRVDQPQHF. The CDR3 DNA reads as TGTGCCAGTAGTGGTGACAGGGTAGATCAGCCCCAGCATTTT. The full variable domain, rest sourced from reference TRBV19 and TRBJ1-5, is DGGITQSPKYLFRKEGQNVTLSCEQNLNHDAMYWYRQDPGQGLRLIYYSQIVNDFQKGDIAEGYSVSREKKESFPLTVTSAQKNPTAFYLCASSGDRVDQPQHFGDGTRLSIL.

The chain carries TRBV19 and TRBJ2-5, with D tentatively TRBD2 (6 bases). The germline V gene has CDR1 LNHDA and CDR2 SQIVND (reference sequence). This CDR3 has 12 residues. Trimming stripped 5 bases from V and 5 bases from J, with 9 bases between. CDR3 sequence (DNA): TGTGCCAGTAGTTTGGGGAGGGAGACCCAGTACTTC. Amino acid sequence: CASSLGRETQYF.

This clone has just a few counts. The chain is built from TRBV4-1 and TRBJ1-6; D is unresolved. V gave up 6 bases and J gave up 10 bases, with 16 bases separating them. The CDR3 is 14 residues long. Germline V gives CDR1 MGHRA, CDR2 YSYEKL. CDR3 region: CASSTVGLESPLHF. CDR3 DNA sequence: TGCGCCAGCAGTACAGTGGGGTTGGAATCACCCCTCCACTTT.

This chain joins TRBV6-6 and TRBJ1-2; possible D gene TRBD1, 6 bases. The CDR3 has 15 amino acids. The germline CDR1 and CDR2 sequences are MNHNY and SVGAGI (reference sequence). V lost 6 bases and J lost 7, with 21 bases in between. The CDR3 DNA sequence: TGTGCCAGCAGATTCAACAGGGATACTATTGTTGGCTACACCTTC. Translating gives CASRFNRDTIVGYTF.

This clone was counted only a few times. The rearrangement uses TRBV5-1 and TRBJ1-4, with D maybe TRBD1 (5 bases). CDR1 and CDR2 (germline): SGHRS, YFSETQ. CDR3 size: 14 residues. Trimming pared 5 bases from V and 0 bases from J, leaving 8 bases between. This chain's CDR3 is CASRQDATNEKLFF. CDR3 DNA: TGCGCCAGCAGACAGGACGCAACTAATGAAAAACTGTTTTTT. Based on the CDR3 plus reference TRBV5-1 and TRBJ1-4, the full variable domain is KAGVTQTPRYLIKTRGQQVTLSCSPISGHRSVSWYQQTPGQGLQFLFEYFSETQRNKGNFPGRFSGRQFSNSRSEMNVSTLELGDSALYLCASRQDATNEKLFFGSGTQLSVL.

The CDR3, as DNA: TGTGCCAGCAGCTTGGGGACAGGGCTTTATCTCAGTGAGCAGTTCTTC. Protein product: CASSLGTGLYLSEQFF. The chain is built from TRBV5-8 and TRBJ2-1; 8 bases agree with TRBD1. Germline V gene sequence: CDR1 SGHTS, CDR2 YDEGEE. This CDR3 has 16 residues. V was clipped by 0 bases and J by 9 bases; unmatched bases: 11.

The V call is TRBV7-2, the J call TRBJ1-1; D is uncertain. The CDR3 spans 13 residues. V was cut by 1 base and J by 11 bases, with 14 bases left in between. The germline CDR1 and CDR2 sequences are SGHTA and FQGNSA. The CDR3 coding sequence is TGTGCCAGCAGCTTAGAGGCAGGAAGTACGGCTTTCTTT. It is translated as CASSLEAGSTAFF.